Presented here are 5 T cell receptor beta chains from one specimen sequenced in a study of blood T cell repertoires in COVID-19. Profiling relied on immunoSEQ multiplex PCR, and the TCRdb table lists in-frame clones only, not all of them. Altogether roughly 220,000 clones are present, roughly 84% being singletons, with the ten largest covering over 2.5%. Sample: peripheral blood. The receptors derive from a woman between 25 and 40 years old who had recovered from COVID-19.

V is TRBV3-1 (or the pseudogene TRBV3-2) and J is TRBJ2-2; no clear D gene. Deletions cut 2 bases from V and 4 bases from J, with 11 bases between. Per germline, CDR1 LGHDT and CDR2 YNNKEL (reference sequence). The CDR3 is made up of 15 amino acids. CDR3 sequence: CASSQFQVGTGELFF. Written as DNA, the CDR3 is TGTGCCAGCAGCCAATTTCAGGTGGGCACCGGGGAGCTGTTTTTT.

This rearrangement joins TRBV5-4 to TRBJ1-2, with D uncertain. Germline CDR1 reads SGHNT; CDR2 reads YYREEE (reference sequence). This CDR3 contains 14 residues. V lost 1 base to trimming and J lost 0 bases, with 7 bases between them. CDR3 sequence (DNA): TGTGCCAGCAGCTTGTACGGTTCTAACTATGGCTACACCTTC. Translation gives CASSLYGSNYGYTF.

The V call is TRBV28, the J call TRBJ1-1; possibly TRBD1 for D (6 bases). V lost 3 bases, J lost 5 bases, and 10 bases lay in between. Germline-derived CDR1 and CDR2 are MDHEN and SYDVKM. The CDR3 is 13 residues long. For the CDR3, the DNA is TGTGCCAGCAGTTTGCAGGGGCGGACTGAAGCTTTCTTT. Translated: CASSLQGRTEAFF.

The chain couples TRBV7-2 to TRBJ2-5; 9 nucleotides align to TRBD2. Germline assignment: CDR1 SGHTA and CDR2 FQGNSA. Unmatched junction bases numbered 9, after V lost 5 bases and J lost 5 bases. The CDR3 is made up of 15 amino acids. The CDR3 spells CASSPGGGRAETQYF. CDR3 in DNA: TGTGCCAGCAGCCCCGGAGGCGGGAGGGCGGAGACCCAGTACTTC.

V usage is TRBV2 and J usage is TRBJ1-1; 7 bases map to TRBD1. Germline V gene lookup returns CDR1 SNHLY and CDR2 FYNNEI. J gave up 0 bases and V 2 bases, and 9 bases lay outside the gene matches. CDR3 size: 17 residues. CDR3 region: CASSEILGQQMNTEAFF. In DNA form, the CDR3 reads TGTGCCAGCAGTGAAATCTTGGGACAGCAGATGAACACTGAAGCTTTCTTT.